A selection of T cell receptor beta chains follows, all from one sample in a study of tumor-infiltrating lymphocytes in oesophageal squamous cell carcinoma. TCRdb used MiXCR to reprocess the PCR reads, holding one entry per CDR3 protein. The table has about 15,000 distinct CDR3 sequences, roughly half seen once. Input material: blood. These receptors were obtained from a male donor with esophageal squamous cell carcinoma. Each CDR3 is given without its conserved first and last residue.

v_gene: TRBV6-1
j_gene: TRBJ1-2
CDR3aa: ASSWTAGGYGYT

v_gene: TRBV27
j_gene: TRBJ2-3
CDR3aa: ASSLGTGNTDTQY

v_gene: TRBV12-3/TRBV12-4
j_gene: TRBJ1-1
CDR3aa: ASSWTVSTEAF

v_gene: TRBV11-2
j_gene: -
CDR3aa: ASSLTGAIETQY

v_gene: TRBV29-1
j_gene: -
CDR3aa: SVAARGSYEQY

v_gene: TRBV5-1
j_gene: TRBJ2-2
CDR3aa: ASSPGGGDTGELF

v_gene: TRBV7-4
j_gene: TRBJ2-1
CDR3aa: ASSDRTGGGEQF

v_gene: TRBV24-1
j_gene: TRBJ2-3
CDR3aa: ATKTGASDTQY

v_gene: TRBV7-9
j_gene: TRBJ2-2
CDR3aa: ASSFTINTGELF

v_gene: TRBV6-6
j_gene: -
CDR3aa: ASSYRGEQY

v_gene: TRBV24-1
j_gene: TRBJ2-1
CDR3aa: ATSDWPEDEQF

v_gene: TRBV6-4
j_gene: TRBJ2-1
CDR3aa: ASSEAESGRVF

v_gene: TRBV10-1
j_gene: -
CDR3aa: ASSDGTGGQETQY

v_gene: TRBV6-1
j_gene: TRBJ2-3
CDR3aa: ASIPDTQY

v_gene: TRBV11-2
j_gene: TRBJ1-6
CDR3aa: ASSLVSRSNSPLH

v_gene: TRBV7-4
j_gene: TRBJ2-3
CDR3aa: ASKAGYTDTQY

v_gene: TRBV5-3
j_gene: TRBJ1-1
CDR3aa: ARKRTEAF

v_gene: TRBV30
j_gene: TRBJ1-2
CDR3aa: AWSVGYGYT

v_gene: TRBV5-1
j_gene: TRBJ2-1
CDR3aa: ASSETSGTYNEQF

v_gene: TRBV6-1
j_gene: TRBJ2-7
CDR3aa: ASRYGGAGPSYEQY

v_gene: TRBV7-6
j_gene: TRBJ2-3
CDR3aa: ASSLGRYGGDDTQY

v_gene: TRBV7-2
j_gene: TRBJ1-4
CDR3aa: ASSHDRINEKLF

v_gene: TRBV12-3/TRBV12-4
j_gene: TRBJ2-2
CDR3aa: ASSFRQGRAGELF

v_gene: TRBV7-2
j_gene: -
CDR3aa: ASRSSGSLYNEQF

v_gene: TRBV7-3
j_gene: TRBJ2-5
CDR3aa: ASSFSGGLQETQY

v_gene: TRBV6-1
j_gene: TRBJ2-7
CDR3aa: ASSPTRTGRNSPLH

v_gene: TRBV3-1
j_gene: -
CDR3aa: ASSQAGRGLEQY

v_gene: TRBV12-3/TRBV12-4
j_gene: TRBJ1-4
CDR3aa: ASRSGRTNEKLF

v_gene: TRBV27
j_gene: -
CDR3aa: ASSPTAVSSGNTIY

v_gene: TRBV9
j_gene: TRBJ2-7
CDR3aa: ASSARGTSGPYEQY

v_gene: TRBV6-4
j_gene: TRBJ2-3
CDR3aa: ASSEREGTDTQY

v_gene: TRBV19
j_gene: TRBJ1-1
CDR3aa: ASSIGQGSTEAF

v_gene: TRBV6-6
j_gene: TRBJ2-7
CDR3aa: ASSYSSGSQSYEQY

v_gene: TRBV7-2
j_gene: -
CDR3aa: ASSIPGQDFYEQY

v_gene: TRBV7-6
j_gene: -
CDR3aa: ASSLSASSYNEQF